This passage covers 25 T cell receptor beta chains from one sample sequenced in a study of response to subunit inactivated influenza vaccine. From the RT-PCR reads, TCRdb called clonotypes with MiXCR, one entry per CDR3 protein. The sample yields 650,000 to 850,000 distinct CDR3 sequences, about 15% seen once. The sequences come from PBMCs from blood, collected approximately 15 days before vaccination. All receptors derive from a man aged 45-65 years who received an inactivated influenza vaccine.

The chain joins TRBV3-1 to TRBJ2-1; D gene ambiguous. This CDR3 has 12 residues. From germline, CDR1 is LGHDT and CDR2 YNNKEL (reference sequence). V lost 0 bases and J 13 bases, leaving 10 bases between the germline ends. The chain's CDR3 is CASSQDKLYQFF. In nucleotides, the CDR3 is TGTGCCAGCAGCCAAGATAAGCTTTACCAGTTCTTC.

This clonotype was counted at least ten times. The rearrangement joins TRBV7-9 to TRBJ2-1; 7 positions agree with TRBD2. V lost 4 bases and J lost 9; bases outside the gene matches: 9. Germline CDR1 reads SEHNR; CDR2 reads FQNEAQ (reference sequence). The length of the CDR3 is 14 residues. Here the CDR3 DNA reads TGTGCCAGCAGCTCAGGACTAGGGGTCGGTGAGCAGTTCTTC. Encoded protein: CASSSGLGVGEQFF.

This clonotype came up a few times. This rearrangement joins TRBV20-1 to TRBJ2-3; D remains unclear. The V and J ends lost 4 bases and 4 bases respectively, with 9 bases between them. Per the germline V gene, CDR1 is DFQATT and CDR2 is SNEGSKA (reference sequence). The CDR3 has 12 residues. CDR3 amino acids: CSAKLGSDTQYF. CDR3 in DNA: TGCAGTGCTAAATTGGGTTCAGATACGCAGTATTTT.

The chain uses TRBV10-3 and TRBJ2-1; 14 nucleotides agree with TRBD2. CDR1 and CDR2 from the germline V gene are ENHRY and SYGVKD. V trimming: 4 bases; J trimming: 4 bases; junction bases outside the gene matches: 9. The CDR3 is 18 amino acids. The CDR3 DNA is TGTGCCATCAGTGGGAGAGGACTAGCGGGGGGAGTTTACAATGAGCAGTTCTTC. It encodes CAISGRGLAGGVYNEQFF.

This clonotype appeared a few times. The chain carries TRBV5-6 and TRBJ2-2; possible D gene TRBD2, 5 bases. V was trimmed by 3 bases and J by 5 bases, leaving 14 bases between them. CDR1 and CDR2 from the germline V gene are SGHDT and YYEEEE. The CDR3 totals 15 residues. The CDR3 loop is CASSSPRPGTGELFF. In DNA form, the CDR3 reads TGTGCCAGCAGCTCCCCCCGCCCGGGAACCGGGGAGCTGTTTTTT.

This clonotype has a count of ten or more. One end of the junction does not line up with germline, which may come from a read error. The chain joins TRBV5-1 to TRBJ2-3; the D gene could be TRBD1 or TRBD2 (5 bases each). Germline assignment: CDR1 SGHRS and CDR2 YFSETQ. The CDR3 has 13 amino acids. The CDR3 nucleotides are TGTGCCAGCAGCCGGGACAGCACAGATACGCAGTATTTT. Translation: CASSRDSTDTQYF.

V usage is TRBV19 and J usage is TRBJ2-4; maybe TRBD1 (5 bases). The germline V and J ends were trimmed by 2 bases and 3 bases, with 11 bases remaining between them. The CDR3 is made up of 15 amino acids. The germline V gene has CDR1 LNHDA and CDR2 SQIVND (reference sequence). In nucleotides, the CDR3 is TGTGCCAGTAGTATAAACTGGCAGGGCAAAAACATTCAGTACTTC. It translates to CASSINWQGKNIQYF.

This chain joins TRBV7-9 and TRBJ2-1, with 7 positions matching TRBD1. Germline CDR1 is SEHNR and CDR2 is FQNEAQ (reference sequence). V was pared by 6 bases and J by 7 bases, with 9 bases of the junction left unmatched. The CDR3 consists of 14 residues. This CDR3 is CASSRQGVQNEQFF. CDR3 nucleotides: TGTGCCAGCAGTCGACAGGGTGTCCAGAATGAGCAGTTCTTC.

The V call is TRBV3-1, the J call TRBJ2-7; the D gene is possibly TRBD2 (6 bases). The germline gives CDR1 LGHDT, CDR2 YNNKEL (reference sequence). CDR3 length: 14 residues. Trimming took 4 bases from V and 8 from J, leaving 18 bases between them. The CDR3 coding sequence is TGTGCCAGCAGCCCTTCGGGCGGGGTCTATCAGCAGTACTTC. Translated: CASSPSGGVYQQYF.

This clonotype was seen a few times. The chain joins TRBV28 to TRBJ2-5, with 10 bases identical to TRBD2. The germline CDR1 and CDR2 sequences are MDHEN and SYDVKM. With 5 bases clipped from V and 2 bases from J, the junction kept 5 bases outside the gene matches. The CDR3 has 15 amino acids. The CDR3 loop reads CASSRTSGYQETQYF. Written as DNA, the CDR3 is TGTGCCAGCAGTAGGACTAGCGGCTATCAAGAGACCCAGTACTTC.

This clonotype was counted a few times. DNA for the CDR3: TGTGCCAGCAGCCAATATCCAGGGGAGGAGACCCAGTACTTC. Translating it yields CASSQYPGEETQYF. This chain uses TRBV14 with TRBJ2-5, with D perhaps matching TRBD1 (6 bases). Germline assignment: CDR1 SGHDN and CDR2 FVKESK. This CDR3 is 14 amino acids long. V gave up 2 bases and J gave up 5 bases, with 12 bases separating them.

The rearrangement links TRBV20-1 to TRBJ2-7; 7 bases line up with TRBD1. This CDR3 is built from 13 residues. In germline, CDR1 is DFQATT, CDR2 SNEGSKA (reference sequence). Trimming took 3 bases from V and 4 from J; bases not matched to a gene: 6. The CDR3 is CSARTGHEYEQYF. The CDR3 bases are TGCAGTGCTAGGACAGGGCATGAGTACGAGCAGTACTTC.

There are many counts of this clonotype. J is TRBJ2-3 and V is TRBV12-3 or TRBV12-4, with D perhaps TRBD1 or TRBD2 (5 bases each). The CDR3 totals 15 residues. V was shortened by 5 bases and J by 4 bases, with 16 bases between the two germline ends. CDR3 in DNA: TGTGCCAGCAGTGGTCTTGAGGGGCGCGCAGATACGCAGTATTTT. It translates to CASSGLEGRADTQYF.

This clonotype was detected many times. This chain joins TRBV20-1 and TRBJ2-7; 7 bases are shared with TRBD1. V shed 4 bases, J shed 3 bases, and the junction held 3 bases outside the gene matches. This CDR3 region has 12 residues. Looked up from germline, CDR1 is DFQATT and CDR2 is SNEGSKA (reference sequence). This chain's CDR3 is CSANAGGYEQYF. In nucleotides, the CDR3 is TGCAGTGCTAACGCAGGGGGCTACGAGCAGTACTTC.

This clonotype was seen more than once but under ten times. The rearrangement links TRBV5-1 to TRBJ1-5; D possibly corresponds to TRBD1 (6 bases). V lost 4 bases to trimming and J lost 0 bases, with 11 bases between them. Germline loops: CDR1 SGHRS, CDR2 YFSETQ. This CDR3 is 15 amino acids long. This CDR3 reads CASSIGTYSNQPQHF. CDR3 DNA: TGCGCCAGCAGCATAGGGACATATAGCAATCAGCCCCAGCATTTT.

The rearrangement uses TRBV5-5 and TRBJ2-5, with no clear D. Germline V gene data show CDR1 as SGHKS and CDR2 as YYEKEE (reference sequence). Between the trimmed V and J ends, which lost 6 bases and 5 bases, there was a span of 11 bases. The CDR3 length is 12 residues. The DNA for the CDR3 is TGTGCCAGCACCTCCCAAAGGGAGACCCAGTACTTC. This translates into CASTSQRETQYF.

This clonotype was seen many times. J is TRBJ2-2 and V is TRBV11-2, with 8 bases aligning to TRBD2. Trimming took 2 bases from V and 6 from J; bases not matched to a gene: 11. The CDR3 is 17 residues long. Germline CDR1 is SGHAT and CDR2 is FQNNGV. The CDR3 DNA follows: TGTGCCAGCAGCTTATGGGTCGCGCGGGGGGTTTCCGGGGAGCTGTTTTTT. It translates to CASSLWVARGVSGELFF.

J is TRBJ1-2 and V is TRBV27, with D unclear. CDR1 MNHEY and CDR2 SMNVEV come from the germline V gene (reference sequence). This CDR3 comprises 13 residues. Between the trimmed V and J ends, which lost 2 bases and 7 bases, there was a span of 11 bases. The CDR3 sequence: CASSLKGRGGYTF. The CDR3 bases are TGTGCCAGCAGTTTAAAAGGTCGCGGTGGCTACACCTTC.

There are many counts of this clonotype. The chain is built from TRBV11-2 and TRBJ2-3; D call uncertain. The CDR3 sequence is 15 residues long. With 5 bases removed from V and 4 bases from J, the gap between germline ends came to 16 bases. Per the germline V gene, CDR1 is SGHAT and CDR2 is FQNNGV. The CDR3 here is CASSPNPGRSDTQYF. The DNA for the CDR3 is TGTGCCAGCAGCCCCAATCCGGGTAGGTCAGATACGCAGTATTTT.

This clonotype was seen more than once but under ten times. J is TRBJ2-1 and V is TRBV12-3 or TRBV12-4, with D possibly being TRBD1 (5 bases). CDR3 length equals 17 residues. Between the trimmed V and J ends, which lost 5 bases and 0 bases, there was a span of 17 bases. CDR3 sequence (DNA): TGTGCCAGCAGTCCTCACGCACAGGCGAGCTCCTACAATGAGCAGTTCTTC. Residues: CASSPHAQASSYNEQFF.

This clonotype was seen only a few times. CDR3 sequence (DNA): TGCAGCGTACCCGGACAGGGAGGGAACACTGAAGCTTTCTTT. Translating it yields CSVPGQGGNTEAFF. The chain uses TRBV29-1 and TRBJ1-1; the match to TRBD1 covers 8 bases. The CDR3 length is 14 residues. Germline V lookup: CDR1 SQVTM, CDR2 ANQGSEA. The J segment lost 1 base and the V segment lost 6 bases, leaving 7 bases of the junction unmatched.

This clonotype was seen a handful of times. The chain carries TRBV2 and TRBJ2-7; D may be TRBD1 (6 bases). The V end lost 6 bases, the J end lost 5 bases, and 11 bases lay between the germline ends. The CDR3 length is 12 residues. Germline V gene sequence: CDR1 SNHLY, CDR2 FYNNEI. The CDR3 nucleotides read TGTGCCAGCAGGATAAGGGGGAACGAGCAGTACTTC. It yields the protein CASRIRGNEQYF.

This clonotype has more than one count but fewer than ten. V and J are TRBV5-6 and TRBJ2-7; D remains ambiguous. Trimming left V 1 base short and J 2 bases short, with 16 bases between. Germline V gives CDR1 SGHDT, CDR2 YYEEEE. The CDR3 runs to 16 residues. CDR3 loop: CASSLIADLSAYEQYF. Written as DNA, the CDR3 is TGTGCCAGCAGCTTGATTGCAGACCTCTCCGCCTACGAGCAGTACTTC.

The chain has TRBV6-2 or TRBV6-3 and TRBJ1-5; tentative D call: TRBD1 (6 bases). CDR3 length equals 14 residues. Germline CDR1 and CDR2: MNHEY and SVGEGT. V gave up 5 bases and J gave up 3 bases, with 11 bases separating them. The CDR3 DNA is TGTGCCAGCAGTCTAACAGGGATCAATCAGCCCCAGCATTTT. This translates into CASSLTGINQPQHF.

This clonotype was counted between two and nine times. The chain links TRBV4-3 to TRBJ2-7; D perhaps matches TRBD1 (6 bases). V dropped 3 bases and J dropped 0 bases, with 18 bases sitting between them. Germline V gene lookup returns CDR1 LGHNA and CDR2 YSLEER. The length of the CDR3 is 17 residues. The CDR3 protein is CASSQNVGGEVSYEQYF. CDR3 DNA sequence: TGCGCCAGCAGCCAGAACGTAGGGGGAGAGGTCTCCTACGAGCAGTACTTC.